The 3 T cell receptor beta chains given below trace back to one sample, sequenced in a study of a mutant IDH1 vaccine in newly diagnosed glioma listed by TCRdb under 2021. The time point label, as the study defines it: week 35, safety follow-up. A 20-mer mutant IDH1 peptide at 300 micrograms in Montanide made up each vaccine dose, which was injected subcutaneously together with topical imiquimod. Their recognized antigens are unknown. The protocol used for the library was the immunoSEQ multiplex PCR assay. TCRdb limited this immuneACCESS table to in-frame rearrangements with V and J called. A share of clones is missing; checked studies link under half to unresolved V genes, and the rest is unexplained. In this sample the table shows over 60,000 clones, roughly four fifths of which occur a single time. Of the sample, 4.5% to 6% falls within the top ten clones. This specimen consisted of PBMCs, obtained from a glioma patient whose treatment included an IDH1 peptide vaccine. These receptors were taken from a man aged 35 to 55 with glioma.

The rearrangement uses TRBV5-5 and TRBJ2-7; possibly TRBD1 for D (6 bases). Deletions cut 4 bases from V and 8 bases from J, with 19 bases between. The germline gives CDR1 SGHKS, CDR2 YYEKEE (reference sequence). The CDR3 runs 14 residues. In DNA form, the CDR3 reads TGTGCCAGCAGCCCTGGGGGCAACATCGGGCAGCAGTACTTC. Protein product: CASSPGGNIGQQYF. Variable domain in full (rest from reference TRBV5-5 and TRBJ2-7): DAGVTQSPTHLIKTRGQQVTLRCSPISGHKSVSWYQQVLGQGPQFIFQYYEKEERGRGNFPDRFSARQFPNYSSELNVNALLLGDSALYLCASSPGGNIGQQYFGPGTRLTVT.

This chain connects TRBV5-5 to TRBJ2-7; D possibly corresponds to TRBD1 (5 bases). Trimming cost V 1 base and J 3 bases, with 14 bases left between them. CDR3 length equals 15 residues. The V gene's germline CDR1 is SGHKS and CDR2 YYEKEE (reference sequence). The CDR3 DNA is TGTGCCAGCAGCTTGCGGTGGGGCAGAGACTACGAGCAGTACTTC. Translating it yields CASSLRWGRDYEQYF. Using reference TRBV5-5 and TRBJ2-7 for the parts outside the CDR3, the full variable domain is DAGVTQSPTHLIKTRGQQVTLRCSPISGHKSVSWYQQVLGQGPQFIFQYYEKEERGRGNFPDRFSARQFPNYSSELNVNALLLGDSALYLCASSLRWGRDYEQYFGPGTRLTVT.

This chain links TRBV11-2 with TRBJ1-1; D uncertain. Germline loops: CDR1 SGHAT, CDR2 FQNNGV. The CDR3 is 13 residues long. V lost 0 bases and J 6 bases, leaving 8 bases between the germline ends. CDR3 amino acids: CASSLDRIAEAFF. The DNA of the CDR3 is TGTGCCAGCAGCTTAGACAGGATCGCTGAAGCTTTCTTT.